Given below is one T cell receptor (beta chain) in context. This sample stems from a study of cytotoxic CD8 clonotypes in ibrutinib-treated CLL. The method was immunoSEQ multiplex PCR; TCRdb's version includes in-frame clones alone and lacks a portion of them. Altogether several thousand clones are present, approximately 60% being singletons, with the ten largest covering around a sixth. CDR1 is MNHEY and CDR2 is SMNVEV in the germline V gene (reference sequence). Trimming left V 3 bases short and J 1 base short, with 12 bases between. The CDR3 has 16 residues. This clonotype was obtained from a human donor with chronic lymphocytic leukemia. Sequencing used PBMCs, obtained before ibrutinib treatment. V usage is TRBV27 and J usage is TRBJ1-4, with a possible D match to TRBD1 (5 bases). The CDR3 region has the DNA TGTGCCAGCAGTTTCGACCCGAGGGGAACTAATGAAAAACTGTTTTTT. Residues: CASSFDPRGTNEKLFF.